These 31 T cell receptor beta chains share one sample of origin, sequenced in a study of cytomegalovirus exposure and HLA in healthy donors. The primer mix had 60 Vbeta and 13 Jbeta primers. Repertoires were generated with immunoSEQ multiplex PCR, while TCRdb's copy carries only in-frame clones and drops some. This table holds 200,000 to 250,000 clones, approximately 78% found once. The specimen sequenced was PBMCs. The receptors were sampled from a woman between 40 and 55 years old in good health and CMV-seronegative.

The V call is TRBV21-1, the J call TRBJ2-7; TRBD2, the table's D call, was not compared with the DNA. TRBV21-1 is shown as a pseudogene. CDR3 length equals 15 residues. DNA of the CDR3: TGTGCCAGCAGCACCCCCGGGACTGGGGCCTACGAGCAGTACTTC. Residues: CASSTPGTGAYEQYF.

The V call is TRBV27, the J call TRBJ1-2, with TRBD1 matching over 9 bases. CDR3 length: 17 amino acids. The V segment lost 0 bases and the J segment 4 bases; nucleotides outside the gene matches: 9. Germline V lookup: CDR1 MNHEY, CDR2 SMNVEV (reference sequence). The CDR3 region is CASSLSYRTGETYGYTF. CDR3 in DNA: TGTGCCAGCAGTTTATCGTATAGGACAGGGGAGACCTATGGCTACACCTTC.

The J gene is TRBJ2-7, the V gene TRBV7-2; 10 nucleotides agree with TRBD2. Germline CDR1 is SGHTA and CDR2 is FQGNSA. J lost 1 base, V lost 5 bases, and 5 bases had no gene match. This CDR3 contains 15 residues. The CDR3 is CASSETSGRSYEQYF. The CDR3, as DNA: TGTGCCAGCAGCGAGACTAGCGGGCGTTCCTACGAGCAGTACTTC.

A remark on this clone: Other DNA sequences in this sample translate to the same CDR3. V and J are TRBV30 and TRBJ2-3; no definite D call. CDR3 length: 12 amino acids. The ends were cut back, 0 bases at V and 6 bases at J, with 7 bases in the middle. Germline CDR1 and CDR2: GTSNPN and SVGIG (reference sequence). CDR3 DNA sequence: TGTGCCTGGAGTGTTCTTGGCGATACGCAGTATTTT. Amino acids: CAWSVLGDTQYF.

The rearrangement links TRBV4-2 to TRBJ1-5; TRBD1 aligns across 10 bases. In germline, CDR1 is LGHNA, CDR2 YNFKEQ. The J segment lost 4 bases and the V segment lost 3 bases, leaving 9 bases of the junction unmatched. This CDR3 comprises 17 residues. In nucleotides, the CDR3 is TGTGCCAGCAGCCAGAACCCTGACAGGGGGCAGAATCAGCCCCAGCATTTT. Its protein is CASSQNPDRGQNQPQHF.

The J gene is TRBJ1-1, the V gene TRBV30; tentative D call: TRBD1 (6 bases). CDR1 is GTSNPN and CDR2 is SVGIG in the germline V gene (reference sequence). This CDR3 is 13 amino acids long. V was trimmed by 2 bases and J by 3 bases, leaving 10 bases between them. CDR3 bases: TGTGCCTGGAGTTGGTCAGGGGACACTGAAGCTTTCTTT. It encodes CAWSWSGDTEAFF.

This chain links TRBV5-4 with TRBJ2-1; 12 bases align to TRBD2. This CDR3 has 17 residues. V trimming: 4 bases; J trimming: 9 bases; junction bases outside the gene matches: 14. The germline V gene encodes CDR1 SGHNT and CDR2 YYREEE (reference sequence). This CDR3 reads CASSQGASGRALSEQFF. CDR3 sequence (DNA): TGTGCCAGCAGCCAGGGGGCTAGCGGGAGGGCCCTTTCTGAGCAGTTCTTC.

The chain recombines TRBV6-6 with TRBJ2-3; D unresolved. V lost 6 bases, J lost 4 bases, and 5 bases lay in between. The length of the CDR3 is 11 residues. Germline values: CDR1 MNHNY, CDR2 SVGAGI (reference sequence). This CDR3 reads CASSPSDTQYF. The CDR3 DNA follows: TGTGCCAGCAGCCCCTCAGATACGCAGTATTTT.

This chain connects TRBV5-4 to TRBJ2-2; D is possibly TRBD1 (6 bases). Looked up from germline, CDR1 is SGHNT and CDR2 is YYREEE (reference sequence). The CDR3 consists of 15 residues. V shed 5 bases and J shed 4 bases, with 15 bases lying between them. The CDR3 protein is CASRPQGQTTGELFF. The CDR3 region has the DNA TGTGCCAGCAGACCCCAAGGACAGACCACCGGGGAGCTGTTTTTT.

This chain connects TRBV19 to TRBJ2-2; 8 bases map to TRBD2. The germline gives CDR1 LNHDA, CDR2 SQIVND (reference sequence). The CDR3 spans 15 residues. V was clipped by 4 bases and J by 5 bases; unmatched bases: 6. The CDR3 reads CASSSSGGNTGELFF. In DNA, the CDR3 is TGTGCCAGTAGTAGCAGCGGGGGCAATACCGGGGAGCTGTTTTTT.

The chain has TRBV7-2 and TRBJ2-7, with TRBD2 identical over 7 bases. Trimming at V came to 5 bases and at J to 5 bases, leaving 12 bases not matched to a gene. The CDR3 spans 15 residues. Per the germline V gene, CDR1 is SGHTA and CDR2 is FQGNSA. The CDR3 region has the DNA TGTGCCAGCAGCCCCAAGGGAGGGACGGGCCACGAGCAGTACTTC. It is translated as CASSPKGGTGHEQYF.

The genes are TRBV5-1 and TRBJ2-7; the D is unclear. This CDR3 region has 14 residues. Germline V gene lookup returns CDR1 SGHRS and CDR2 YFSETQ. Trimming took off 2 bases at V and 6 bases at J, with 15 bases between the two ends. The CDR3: CASSFLSEVGEQYF. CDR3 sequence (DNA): TGCGCCAGCAGCTTTCTATCCGAGGTGGGCGAGCAGTACTTC.

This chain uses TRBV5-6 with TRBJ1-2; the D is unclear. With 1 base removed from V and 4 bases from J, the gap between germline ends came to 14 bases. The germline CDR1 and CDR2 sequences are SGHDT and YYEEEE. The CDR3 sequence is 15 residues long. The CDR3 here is CASSLPGNMIYGYTF. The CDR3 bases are TGTGCCAGCAGCTTGCCGGGTAATATGATCTATGGCTACACCTTC.

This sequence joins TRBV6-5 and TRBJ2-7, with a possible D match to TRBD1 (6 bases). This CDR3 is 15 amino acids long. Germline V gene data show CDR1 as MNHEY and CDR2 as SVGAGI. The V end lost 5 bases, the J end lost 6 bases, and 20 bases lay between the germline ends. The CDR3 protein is CASSGVAQGRGEQYF. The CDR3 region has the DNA TGTGCCAGCAGTGGTGTAGCACAGGGAAGGGGCGAGCAGTACTTC.

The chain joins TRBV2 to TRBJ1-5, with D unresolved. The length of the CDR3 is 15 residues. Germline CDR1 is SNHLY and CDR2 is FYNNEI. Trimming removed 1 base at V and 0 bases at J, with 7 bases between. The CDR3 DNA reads TGTGCCAGCAGTGAAGGTTCCTATAGCAATCAGCCCCAGCATTTT. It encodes CASSEGSYSNQPQHF.

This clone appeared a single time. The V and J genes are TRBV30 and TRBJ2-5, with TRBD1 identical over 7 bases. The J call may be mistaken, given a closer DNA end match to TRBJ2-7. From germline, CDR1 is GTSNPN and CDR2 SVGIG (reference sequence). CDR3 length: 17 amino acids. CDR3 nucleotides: TGTGCCTGGAGGCGTGGGCGACTGAGACAGGGTCACGACGAGCAGTACTTC. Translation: CAWRRGRLRQGHDEQYF.

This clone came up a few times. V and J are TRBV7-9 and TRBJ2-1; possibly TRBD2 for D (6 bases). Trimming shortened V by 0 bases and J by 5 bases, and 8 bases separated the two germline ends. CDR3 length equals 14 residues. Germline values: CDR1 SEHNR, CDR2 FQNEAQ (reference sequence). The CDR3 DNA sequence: TGTGCCAGCAGCTTAGCTCGCGGGGACAATGAGCAGTTCTTC. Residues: CASSLARGDNEQFF.

The CDR3 sequence is CASSAIVRTEAFF. The CDR3 DNA reads as TGTGCCAGCAGCGCCATCGTCCGGACTGAAGCTTTCTTT. This chain links TRBV9 with TRBJ1-1; unclear D gene. Trimming shortened V by 3 bases and J by 5 bases, and 11 bases separated the two germline ends. Germline lookup yields CDR1 SGDLS and CDR2 YYNGEE. This CDR3 spans 13 amino acids.

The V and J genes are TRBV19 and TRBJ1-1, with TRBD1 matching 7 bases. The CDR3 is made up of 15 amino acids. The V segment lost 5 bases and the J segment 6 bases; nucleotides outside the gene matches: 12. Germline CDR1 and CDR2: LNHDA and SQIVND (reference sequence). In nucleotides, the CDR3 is TGTGCCAGTAGTTCCCCCGGCAGGGGGTACGCTGAAGCTTTCTTT. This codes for CASSSPGRGYAEAFF.

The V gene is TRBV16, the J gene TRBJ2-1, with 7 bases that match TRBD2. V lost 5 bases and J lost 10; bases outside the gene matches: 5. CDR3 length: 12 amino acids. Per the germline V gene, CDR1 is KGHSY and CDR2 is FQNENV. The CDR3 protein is CASSEGGREQFF. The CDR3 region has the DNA TGTGCCAGCAGCGAGGGAGGGAGGGAGCAGTTCTTC.

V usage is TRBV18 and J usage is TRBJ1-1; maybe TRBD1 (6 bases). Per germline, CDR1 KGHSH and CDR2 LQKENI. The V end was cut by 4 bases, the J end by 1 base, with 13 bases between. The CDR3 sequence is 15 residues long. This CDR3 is CASSLRGSGNTEAFF. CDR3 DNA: TGTGCCAGCTCACTGAGGGGGTCAGGGAACACTGAAGCTTTCTTT.

The CDR3 nucleotides are TGTGCCAGCGGAACCCATGTGGCTAGCGGGTCACGAAACGACAATGAGCAGTTCTTC. Residues: CASGTHVASGSRNDNEQFF. The V and J genes are TRBV2 and TRBJ2-1; 8 bases align to TRBD2. Germline V gene data show CDR1 as SNHLY and CDR2 as FYNNEI. This CDR3 is built from 19 residues. Losses at the gene ends were 8 bases for V and 5 bases for J; bases not matched to a gene: 23.

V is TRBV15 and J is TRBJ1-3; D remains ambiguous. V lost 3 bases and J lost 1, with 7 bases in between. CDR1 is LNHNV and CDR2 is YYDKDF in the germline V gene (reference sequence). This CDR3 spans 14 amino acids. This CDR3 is CATSRTTSGNTIYF. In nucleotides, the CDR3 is TGTGCCACCAGCAGGACAACGTCTGGAAACACCATATATTTT.

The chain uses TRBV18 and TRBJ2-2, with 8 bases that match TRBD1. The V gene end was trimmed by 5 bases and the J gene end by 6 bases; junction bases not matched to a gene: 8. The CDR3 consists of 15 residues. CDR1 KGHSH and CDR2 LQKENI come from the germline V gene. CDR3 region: CASSSRQGAAGELFF. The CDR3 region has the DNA TGTGCCAGCTCAAGTCGGCAGGGGGCGGCCGGGGAGCTGTTTTTT.

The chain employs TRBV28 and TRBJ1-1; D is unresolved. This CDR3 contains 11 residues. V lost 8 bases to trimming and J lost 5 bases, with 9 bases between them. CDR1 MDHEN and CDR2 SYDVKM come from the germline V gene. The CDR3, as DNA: TGTGCCAGCGGTCGGGGAACTGAAGCTTTCTTT. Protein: CASGRGTEAFF.

The CDR3 sequence: CASSYPTSGRGPDYEQYF. Here the CDR3 DNA reads TGTGCCAGCAGTTACCCGACTAGCGGGAGGGGGCCCGACTACGAGCAGTACTTC. The rearrangement uses TRBV6-8 and TRBJ2-7, with 14 positions matching TRBD2. The germline CDR1 and CDR2 sequences are MNHGY and SAAAGT. With 2 bases clipped from V and 3 bases from J, the junction kept 9 bases outside the gene matches. The CDR3 extends over 18 amino acids.

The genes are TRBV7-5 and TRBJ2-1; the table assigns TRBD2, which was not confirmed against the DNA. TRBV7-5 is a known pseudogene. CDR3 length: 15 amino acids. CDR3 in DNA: TGTGTCAGAAGCCCAAGGGAGGGCTCCTACAATGAGCAGTTCTTC. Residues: CVRSPREGSYNEQFF.

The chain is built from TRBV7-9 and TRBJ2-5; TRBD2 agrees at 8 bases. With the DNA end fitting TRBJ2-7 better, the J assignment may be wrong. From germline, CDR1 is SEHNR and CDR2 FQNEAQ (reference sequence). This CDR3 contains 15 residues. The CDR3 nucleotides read TGTGCCAGCAGCTACTGGGTACTAGCGGAGACCGAGCAGTACTTC. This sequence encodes CASSYWVLAETEQYF.

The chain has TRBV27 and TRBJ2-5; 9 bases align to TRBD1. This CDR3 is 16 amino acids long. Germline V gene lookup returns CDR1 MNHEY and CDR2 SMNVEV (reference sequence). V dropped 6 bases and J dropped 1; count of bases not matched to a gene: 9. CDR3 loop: CASSQGPTGGQETQYF. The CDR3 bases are TGTGCCAGCAGCCAAGGCCCGACAGGGGGCCAAGAGACCCAGTACTTC.

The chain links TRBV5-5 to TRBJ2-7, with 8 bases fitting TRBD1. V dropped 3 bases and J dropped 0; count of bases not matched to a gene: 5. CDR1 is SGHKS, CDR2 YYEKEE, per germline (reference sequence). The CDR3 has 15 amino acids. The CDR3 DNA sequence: TGTGCCAGCAGCTACCGGGACAGGAGCTCCTACGAGCAGTACTTC. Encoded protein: CASSYRDRSSYEQYF.

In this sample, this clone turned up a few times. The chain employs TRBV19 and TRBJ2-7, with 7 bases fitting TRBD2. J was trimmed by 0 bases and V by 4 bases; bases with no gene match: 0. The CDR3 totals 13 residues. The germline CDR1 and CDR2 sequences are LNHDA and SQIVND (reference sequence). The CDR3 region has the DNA TGTGCCAGTAGTAGCGGGAGCTCCTACGAGCAGTACTTC. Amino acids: CASSSGSSYEQYF.